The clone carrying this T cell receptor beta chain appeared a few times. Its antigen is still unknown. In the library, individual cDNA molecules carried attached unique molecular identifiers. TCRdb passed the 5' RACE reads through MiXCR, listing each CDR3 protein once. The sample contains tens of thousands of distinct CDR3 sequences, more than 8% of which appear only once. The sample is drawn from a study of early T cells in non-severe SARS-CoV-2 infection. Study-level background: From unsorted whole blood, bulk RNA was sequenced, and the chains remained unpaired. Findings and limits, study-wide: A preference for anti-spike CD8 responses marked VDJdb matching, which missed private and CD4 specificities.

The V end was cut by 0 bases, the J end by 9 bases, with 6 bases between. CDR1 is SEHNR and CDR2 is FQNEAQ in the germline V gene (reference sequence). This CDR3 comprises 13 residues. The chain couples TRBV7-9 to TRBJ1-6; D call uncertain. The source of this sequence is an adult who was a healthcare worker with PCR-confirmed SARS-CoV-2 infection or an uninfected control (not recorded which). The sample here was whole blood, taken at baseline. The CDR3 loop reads CASSLAGSSPLHF. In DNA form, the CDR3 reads TGTGCCAGCAGCTTAGCGGGGAGTTCACCCCTCCACTTT.